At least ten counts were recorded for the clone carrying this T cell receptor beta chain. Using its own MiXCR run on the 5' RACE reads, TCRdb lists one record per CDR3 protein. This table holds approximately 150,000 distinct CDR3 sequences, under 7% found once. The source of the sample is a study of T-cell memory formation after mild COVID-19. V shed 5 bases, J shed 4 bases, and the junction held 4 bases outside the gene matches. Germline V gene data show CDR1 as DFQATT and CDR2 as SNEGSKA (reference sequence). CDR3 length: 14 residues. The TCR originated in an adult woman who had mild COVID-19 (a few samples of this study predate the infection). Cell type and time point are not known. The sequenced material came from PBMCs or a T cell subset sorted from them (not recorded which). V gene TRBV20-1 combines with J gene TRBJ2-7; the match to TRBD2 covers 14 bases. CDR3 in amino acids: CSAGTSGSRYEQYF. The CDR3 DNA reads TGCAGTGCTGGGACTAGCGGGAGTCGGTACGAGCAGTACTTC.